The 4 T cell receptor beta chains below were found in one sample sequenced in a study of neurological immune-mediated disorders. TCRdb called the 5' RACE reads again in MiXCR, with one record for every CDR3 protein. The sample has around 70,000 distinct CDR3 sequences, roughly 5% seen once. Sequenced input: PBMCs. All receptors derive from a man aged 18 to 30 with multiple sclerosis.

This clonotype occurred many times. J is TRBJ2-7 and V is TRBV10-3, with no clear D. The V end lost 1 base, the J end lost 0 bases, and 7 bases lay between the germline ends. Per the germline V gene, CDR1 is ENHRY and CDR2 is SYGVKD. The CDR3 has 14 amino acids. CDR3 sequence (DNA): TGTGCCATCAGTGAGTTCGCGAGCTCCTACGAGCAGTACTTC. It encodes CAISEFASSYEQYF.

This clonotype was seen ten or more times. The chain employs TRBV6-5 and TRBJ2-7; a possible D gene is TRBD1 (6 bases). The CDR3 runs to 12 residues. CDR1 and CDR2 (germline): MNHEY, SVGAGI. Trimming took 6 bases from V and 3 from J, leaving 9 bases between them. Here the CDR3 DNA reads TGTGCCAGCAGCCTCAGGGGCTACGAGCAGTACTTC. Its protein product is CASSLRGYEQYF.

Turning to this clonotype: One junction end disagrees with the germline gene, perhaps due to a read error. The chain carries TRBV6-5 and TRBJ1-4, with TRBD1 matching over 9 bases. The germline V gene has CDR1 MNHEY and CDR2 SVGAGI. The CDR3 sequence is 15 residues long. This CDR3 reads CASSLRGTGNDKLFF. CDR3 DNA sequence: TGTGCCAGCAGTCTTCGGGGGACAGGGAATGACAAACTGTTTTTT.

This clonotype was recorded at least ten times. The V gene is TRBV7-3, the J gene TRBJ2-1, with D hard to call. The CDR3 totals 12 residues. Trimming shortened V by 1 base and J by 10 bases, and 8 bases separated the two germline ends. From germline, CDR1 is SGHTA and CDR2 FQGTGA. The CDR3 protein is CASSLNPSEQFF. DNA for the CDR3: TGTGCCAGCAGCTTAAATCCTTCCGAGCAGTTCTTC.